The rows below give T cell receptor beta chains drawn from one sample of a study of cytomegalovirus exposure and HLA in healthy donors. Data came from immunoSEQ multiplex PCR; TCRdb stores just in-frame clones and leaves some out. The sample records around 110,000 clones, 81% being singletons. The specimen sequenced was PBMCs. The receptors shown here come from a woman younger than 45 in good health and CMV-seronegative. The CDR3 runs from the conserved cysteine through the conserved F or W. The order of the fields is CDR3 protein, J gene, V gene, CDR3 length.

CDR3: CASSPWDSVPEQYF
J: TRBJ2-7
V: TRBV6-1
length: 14

CDR3: CAISLQDRTGELFF
J: TRBJ2-2
V: TRBV10-3
length: 14

CDR3: CASRDGQGMSGYTF
J: TRBJ1-2
V: TRBV6-5
length: 14

CDR3: CASSLEDREIYNEQFF
J: TRBJ2-1
V: TRBV5-4
length: 16

CDR3: CAISEGAGTETQYF
J: TRBJ2-5
V: TRBV10-3
length: 14

CDR3: CSVDRGQETQYF
J: TRBJ2-5
V: TRBV29-1
length: 12

CDR3: CASSSTERQGVSTDTQYF
J: TRBJ2-3
V: TRBV7-8
length: 18

CDR3: CASSADYGYTF
J: TRBJ1-2
V: TRBV11-2
length: 11

CDR3: CASKGQNSGANVLTF
J: TRBJ2-6
V: TRBV19
length: 15

CDR3: CASSYVGTGQPQHF
J: TRBJ1-5
V: TRBV6-5
length: 14

CDR3: CASSEAGTTHYEQYF
J: TRBJ2-7
V: TRBV6-1
length: 15

CDR3: CASSSIGFSYEQYF
J: TRBJ2-7
V: TRBV27
length: 14

CDR3: CASSLVWSSEGANVLTF
J: TRBJ2-6
V: TRBV27
length: 17

CDR3: CASSQPRTGVETQYF
J: TRBJ2-5
V: TRBV4-1
length: 15

CDR3: CAWSAAGQPQHF
J: TRBJ1-5
V: TRBV30
length: 12

CDR3: CASSLPNGTSGRVGTGELFF
J: TRBJ2-2
V: TRBV7-6
length: 20

CDR3: CASRWAGQETQYF
J: TRBJ2-5
V: TRBV5-5
length: 13

CDR3: CASSLAYEGSEQYF
J: TRBJ2-7
V: TRBV5-1
length: 14

CDR3: CASSLGWQGADEQYF
J: TRBJ2-7
V: TRBV7-9
length: 15

CDR3: CAIRKGPGWADTQYF
J: TRBJ2-3
V: TRBV10-3
length: 15

CDR3: CASSLGLTGFYGYTF
J: TRBJ1-2
V: TRBV7-9
length: 15

CDR3: CASSLIIKRPLTNTGELFF
J: TRBJ2-2
V: TRBV7-9
length: 19

CDR3: CASSLDWDRVQETQYF
J: TRBJ2-5
V: TRBV27
length: 16

CDR3: CASSMATSRGTGELFF
J: TRBJ2-2
V: TRBV5-1
length: 16

CDR3: CASSFDRDEKLFF
J: TRBJ1-4
V: TRBV6-6
length: 13

CDR3: CASNRDRSSYEQYF
J: TRBJ2-7
V: TRBV6-5
length: 14

CDR3: CAWGGTAEKLFF
J: TRBJ1-4
V: TRBV30
length: 12

CDR3: CASSSMVWGGSTDTQYF
J: TRBJ2-3
V: TRBV5-1
length: 17

CDR3: CASSFGGPNYNEQFF
J: TRBJ2-1
V: TRBV27
length: 15

CDR3: CASTAHKGASEKLFF
J: TRBJ1-4
V: TRBV2
length: 15

CDR3: CASSLDSGRAGETQYF
J: TRBJ2-5
V: TRBV7-2
length: 16

CDR3: CASRDRDNYEQYF
J: TRBJ2-7
V: TRBV28
length: 13

CDR3: CASSLGTITDTQYF
J: TRBJ2-3
V: TRBV7-9
length: 14

CDR3: CASSQDLAGGPRTGELFF
J: TRBJ2-2
V: TRBV4-3
length: 18

CDR3: CASRGGRDRGYEQYF
J: TRBJ2-7
V: TRBV5-1
length: 15

CDR3: CASSQGTSASIQETQYF
J: TRBJ2-5
V: TRBV5-4
length: 17

CDR3: CASSLEGRGENQPQHF
J: TRBJ1-5
V: TRBV5-1
length: 16

CDR3: CASSLALTGVYNEQFF
J: TRBJ2-1
V: TRBV5-1
length: 16

CDR3: CASSQDGRVHEQYF
J: TRBJ2-7
V: TRBV4-1
length: 14

CDR3: CASSSDRSTDTQYF
J: TRBJ2-3
V: TRBV7-9
length: 14

CDR3: CASSQDSRGPANEKLFF
J: TRBJ1-4
V: TRBV4-2
length: 17

CDR3: CASSPTLGGEQFF
J: TRBJ2-1
V: TRBV19
length: 13

CDR3: CASSLSRGYNEQFF
J: TRBJ2-1
V: TRBV4-3
length: 14

CDR3: CASSYRTGGNEQYF
J: TRBJ2-7
V: TRBV7-2
length: 14

CDR3: CASTTEGQSYNEQFF
J: TRBJ2-1
V: TRBV5-1
length: 15

CDR3: CASSGTSGTYNEQFF
J: TRBJ2-1
V: TRBV27
length: 15

CDR3: CASSLGGQGANYGYTF
J: TRBJ1-2
V: TRBV11-2
length: 16

CDR3: CASSPSGTNTDTQYF
J: TRBJ2-3
V: TRBV7-8
length: 15

CDR3: CASSWDRGTGGYTF
J: TRBJ1-2
V: TRBV19
length: 14

CDR3: CASSVDRSTDTQYF
J: TRBJ2-3
V: TRBV9
length: 14

CDR3: CASSYSRGGSNQPQHF
J: TRBJ1-5
V: TRBV6-5
length: 16

CDR3: CASSPREGSNHLEQFF
J: TRBJ2-1
V: TRBV4-1
length: 16

CDR3: CASSLTRLGTGELFF
J: TRBJ2-2
V: TRBV7-2
length: 15

CDR3: CASSLAGEGGEQFF
J: TRBJ2-1
V: TRBV28
length: 14

CDR3: CASSLAKGQTSGANVLTF
J: TRBJ2-6
V: TRBV5-1
length: 18

CDR3: CASSNNREGETQYF
J: TRBJ2-5
V: TRBV5-4
length: 14

CDR3: CASSFRNSGANVLTF
J: TRBJ2-6
V: TRBV7-2
length: 15

CDR3: CASTQGAYEQYF
J: TRBJ2-7
V: TRBV10-2
length: 12

CDR3: CATRDRGGTGELFF
J: TRBJ2-2
V: TRBV19
length: 14

CDR3: CASSFGLAEPENTQYF
J: TRBJ2-3
V: TRBV7-7
length: 16